What follows are 9 T cell receptor beta chains derived from one specimen sequenced in a study of technical replicates of blood from a few donors listed by TCRdb under 2017. To prepare the library, the immunoSEQ multiplex PCR assay was applied. Drawn from immuneACCESS, this table holds only the in-frame rearrangements with V and J called that TCRdb kept. Clones are partly lost; checked studies trace under half to an unresolved V gene and leave the rest unexplained. Across this sample there are about 100,000 clones, with around 96% seen only once. The biggest ten clones account for approximately 0.24% of the sample. The sample comprised T cells isolated from PBMCs. These receptors were taken from a human donor in good health.

This clone is a singleton in its sample. CDR3: CASRKPGQTSYYEQYF. The CDR3 DNA is TGTGCCAGCAGGAAGCCGGGACAGACCAGCTATTACGAGCAGTACTTC. The chain carries TRBV5-5 and TRBJ2-7; 7 bases match TRBD1. The germline gives CDR1 SGHKS, CDR2 YYEKEE (reference sequence). The CDR3 loop spans 16 amino acids. V was pared by 5 bases and J by 4 bases, with 15 bases of the junction left unmatched.

V gene TRBV21-1 combines with J gene TRBJ1-2. TRBV21-1 is listed as a pseudogene. This CDR3 region has 16 residues. CDR3: CASSERDLRVWKGYTF. The CDR3 DNA sequence: TGTGCCAGCAGCGAGCGAGACTTACGGGTTTGGAAGGGCTACACCTTC.

The rearrangement uses TRBV19 and TRBJ1-1; no firm D call. Germline values: CDR1 LNHDA, CDR2 SQIVND (reference sequence). V lost 4 bases, J lost 0 bases, and 15 bases lay in between. The CDR3 spans 16 residues. Here the CDR3 reads CASSTPRGHMNTEAFF. As DNA, the CDR3 is TGTGCCAGTAGTACGCCGAGAGGGCACATGAACACTGAAGCTTTCTTT. The entire variable domain, with the rest obtained from reference TRBV19 and TRBJ1-1, is as follows: DGGITQSPKYLFRKEGQNVTLSCEQNLNHDAMYWYRQDPGQGLRLIYYSQIVNDFQKGDIAEGYSVSREKKESFPLTVTSAQKNPTAFYLCASSTPRGHMNTEAFFGQGTRLTVV.

The V and J genes are TRBV27 and TRBJ1-4; no definite D call. The CDR3 covers 16 residues. The ends were cut back, 3 bases at V and 2 bases at J, with 13 bases in the middle. CDR1 is MNHEY and CDR2 is SMNVEV in the germline V gene (reference sequence). The CDR3 bases are TGTGCCAGCAGTTTTGAGGGAACTGGGACTAATGAAAAACTGTTTTTT. It specifies CASSFEGTGTNEKLFF.

This clone was recorded once. This CDR3 reads CASSKGLAGYGELFF. The CDR3 nucleotides read TGTGCCTCAAGTAAAGGACTAGCAGGTTACGGGGAGCTGTTTTTT. The rearrangement joins TRBV30 to TRBJ2-2; 8 bases align to TRBD2. V was pared by 7 bases and J by 7 bases, with 14 bases of the junction left unmatched. Germline V gene sequence: CDR1 GTSNPN, CDR2 SVGIG (reference sequence). This CDR3 region has 15 residues.

This chain connects TRBV12-5 to TRBJ2-7; TRBD2 is a possible D gene (6 bases). CDR1 and CDR2 from the germline V gene are LGHNT and FRNRAP. Trimming removed 1 base from V and 3 bases from J, with 16 bases in between. The CDR3 length is 16 residues. The CDR3 loop is CASGLDLGGAGYEQYF. In DNA, the CDR3 is TGTGCTAGTGGTTTGGATCTTGGCGGGGCCGGCTACGAGCAGTACTTC.

The CDR3 DNA reads as TGCGCCAGCAGCCGGGGTTACACCGGGGAGCTGTTTTTT. Protein: CASSRGYTGELFF. The genes are TRBV10-1 and TRBJ2-2; D may be TRBD2 (5 bases). This CDR3 is built from 13 residues. Per the germline V gene, CDR1 is WNHNN and CDR2 is SYGVQD (reference sequence). V was trimmed by 6 bases and J by 3 bases, leaving 8 bases between them.

The chain is built from TRBV6-5 and TRBJ2-2, with D possibly being TRBD2 (6 bases). CDR1 is MNHEY, CDR2 SVGAGI, per germline. CDR3 length: 14 residues. V lost 5 bases and J 4 bases, leaving 11 bases between the germline ends. The CDR3 bases are TGTGCCAGCAGTCTCGGCGGGACCACCGGGGAGCTGTTTTTT. Its protein is CASSLGGTTGELFF.

This clone was seen only a few times. The chain couples TRBV6-5 to TRBJ2-5, with TRBD2 matching 10 bases. Germline-derived CDR1 and CDR2 are MNHEY and SVGAGI. J gave up 9 bases and V 6 bases, and 10 bases lay outside the gene matches. This CDR3 region has 14 residues. The CDR3 region has the DNA TGTGCCAGCAGGCCCCGACTAGCGGGTGGGGCCCAGTACTTC. It yields the protein CASRPRLAGGAQYF.